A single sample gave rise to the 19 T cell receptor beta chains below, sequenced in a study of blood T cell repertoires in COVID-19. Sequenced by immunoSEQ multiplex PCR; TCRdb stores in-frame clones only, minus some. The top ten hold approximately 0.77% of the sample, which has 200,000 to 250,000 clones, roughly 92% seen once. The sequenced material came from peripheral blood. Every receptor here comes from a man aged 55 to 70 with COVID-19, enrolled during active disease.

CDR3 protein: CASSPRRFRPGQHNTGELFF. The CDR3 nucleotides read TGTGCCAGCAGCCCCCGGAGATTTCGTCCGGGACAGCACAACACCGGGGAGCTGTTTTTT. The chain is built from TRBV21-1 and TRBJ2-2; the table's TRBD1 call for D was not verified on the DNA. TRBV21-1 represents a pseudogene. This CDR3 region has 20 residues.

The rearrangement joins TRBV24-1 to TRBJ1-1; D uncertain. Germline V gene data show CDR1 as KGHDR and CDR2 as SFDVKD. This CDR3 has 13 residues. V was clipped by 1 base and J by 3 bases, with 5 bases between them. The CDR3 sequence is CATSDFGDTEAFF. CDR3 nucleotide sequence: TGTGCCACCAGTGATTTCGGGGACACTGAAGCTTTCTTT.

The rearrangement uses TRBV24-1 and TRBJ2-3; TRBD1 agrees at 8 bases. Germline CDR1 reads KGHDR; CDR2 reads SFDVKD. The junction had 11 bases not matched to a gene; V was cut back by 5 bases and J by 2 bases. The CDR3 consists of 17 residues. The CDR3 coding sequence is TGTGCCACCAGTGGCGAGGGGACAGGATTTGTCACAGATACGCAGTATTTT. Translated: CATSGEGTGFVTDTQYF.

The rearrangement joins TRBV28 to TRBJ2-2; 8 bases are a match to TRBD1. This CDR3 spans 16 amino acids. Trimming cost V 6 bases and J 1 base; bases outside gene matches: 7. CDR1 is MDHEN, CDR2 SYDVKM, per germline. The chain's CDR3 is CASRGTGTGNTGELFF. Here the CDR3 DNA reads TGTGCCAGCAGAGGAACCGGGACAGGGAACACCGGGGAGCTGTTTTTT.

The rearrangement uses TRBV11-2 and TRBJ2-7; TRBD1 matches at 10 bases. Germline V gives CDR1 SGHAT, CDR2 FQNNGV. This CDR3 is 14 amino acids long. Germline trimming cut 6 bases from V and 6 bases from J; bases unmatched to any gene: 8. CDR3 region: CASREPGQGSEQYF. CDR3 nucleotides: TGTGCCAGCAGGGAACCGGGACAGGGGAGCGAGCAGTACTTC.

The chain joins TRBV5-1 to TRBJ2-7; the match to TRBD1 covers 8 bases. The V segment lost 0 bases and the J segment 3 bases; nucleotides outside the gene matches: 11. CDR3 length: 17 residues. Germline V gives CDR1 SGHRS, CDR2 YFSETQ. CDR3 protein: CASSLGLRTGLDYEQYF. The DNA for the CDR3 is TGCGCCAGCAGCTTGGGATTGAGGACAGGGCTTGACTACGAGCAGTACTTC.

CDR3 nucleotide sequence: TGTGCCAGCAGTACGACAACGAACACCGGGGAGCTGTTTTTT. It is translated as CASSTTTNTGELFF. This chain connects TRBV28 to TRBJ2-2, with unresolved D. This CDR3 spans 14 amino acids. In germline, CDR1 is MDHEN, CDR2 SYDVKM. Trimming removed 5 bases from V and 0 bases from J, with 7 bases in between.

CDR3 in amino acids: CASSTRGGNSPLHF. The CDR3 bases are TGTGCCAGCTCTACACGGGGAGGAAATTCACCCCTCCACTTT. The chain carries TRBV14 and TRBJ1-6; D remains unclear. Germline lookup yields CDR1 SGHDN and CDR2 FVKESK. Trimming stripped 8 bases from V and 7 bases from J, with 15 bases between. The length of the CDR3 is 14 residues.

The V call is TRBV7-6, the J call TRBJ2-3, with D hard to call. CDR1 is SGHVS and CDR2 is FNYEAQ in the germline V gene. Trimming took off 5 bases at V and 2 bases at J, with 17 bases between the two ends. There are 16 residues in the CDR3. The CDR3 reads CASSLGQTTITDTQYF. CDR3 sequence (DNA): TGTGCCAGCAGCCTGGGTCAAACTACAATCACAGATACGCAGTATTTT.

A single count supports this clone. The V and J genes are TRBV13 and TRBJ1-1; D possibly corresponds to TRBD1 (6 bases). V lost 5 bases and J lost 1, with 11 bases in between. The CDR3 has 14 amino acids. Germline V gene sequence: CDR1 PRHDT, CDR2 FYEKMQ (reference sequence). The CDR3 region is CASSPTGRNTEAFF. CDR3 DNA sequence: TGTGCCAGCAGCCCCACAGGGAGGAACACTGAAGCTTTCTTT. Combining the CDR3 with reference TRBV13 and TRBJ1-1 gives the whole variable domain AAGVIQSPRHLIKEKRETATLKCYPIPRHDTVYWYQQGPGQDPQFLISFYEKMQSDKGSIPDRFSAQQFSDYHSELNMSSLELGDSALYFCASSPTGRNTEAFFGQGTRLTVV.

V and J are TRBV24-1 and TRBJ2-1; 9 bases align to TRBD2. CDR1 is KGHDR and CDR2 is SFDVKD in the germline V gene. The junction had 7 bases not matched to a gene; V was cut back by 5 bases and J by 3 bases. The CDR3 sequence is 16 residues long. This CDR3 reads CATSGHLAGSYNEQFF. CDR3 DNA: TGTGCCACCAGTGGCCATCTAGCGGGGAGCTACAATGAGCAGTTCTTC.

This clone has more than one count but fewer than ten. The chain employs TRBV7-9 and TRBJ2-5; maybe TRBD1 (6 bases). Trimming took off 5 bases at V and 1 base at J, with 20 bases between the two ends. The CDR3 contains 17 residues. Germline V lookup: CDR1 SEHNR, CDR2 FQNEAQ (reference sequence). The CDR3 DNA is TGTGCCAGCAGCCCAAGGGGGAGAGGGGAAAGCCAAGAGACCCAGTACTTC. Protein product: CASSPRGRGESQETQYF.

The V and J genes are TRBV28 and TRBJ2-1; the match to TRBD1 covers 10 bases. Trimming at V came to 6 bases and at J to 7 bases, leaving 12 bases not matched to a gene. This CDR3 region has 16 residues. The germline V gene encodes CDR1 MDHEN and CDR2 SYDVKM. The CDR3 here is CASSPIGQGDQNEQFF. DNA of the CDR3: TGTGCCAGCAGCCCTATCGGACAGGGGGATCAGAATGAGCAGTTCTTC.

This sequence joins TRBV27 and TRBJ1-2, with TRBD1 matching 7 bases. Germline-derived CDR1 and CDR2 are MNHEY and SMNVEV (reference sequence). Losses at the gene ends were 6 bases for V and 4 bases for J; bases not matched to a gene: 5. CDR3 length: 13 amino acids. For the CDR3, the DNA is TGTGCCAGCAGCCGTGACAGGGTCTATGGCTACACCTTC. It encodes CASSRDRVYGYTF.

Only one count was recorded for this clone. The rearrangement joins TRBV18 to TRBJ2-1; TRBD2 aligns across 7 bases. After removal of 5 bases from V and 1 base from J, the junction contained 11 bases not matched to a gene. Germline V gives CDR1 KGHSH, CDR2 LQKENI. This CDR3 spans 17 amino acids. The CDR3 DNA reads TGTGCCAGCTCATCCAGAGCCAAGGGAGGGTCCTACAATGAGCAGTTCTTC. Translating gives CASSSRAKGGSYNEQFF. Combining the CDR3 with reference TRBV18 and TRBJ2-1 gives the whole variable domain NAGVMQNPRHLVRRRGQEARLRCSPMKGHSHVYWYRQLPEEGLKFMVYLQKENIIDESGMPKERFSAEFPKEGPSILRIQQVVRGDSAAYFCASSSRAKGGSYNEQFFGPGTRLTVL.

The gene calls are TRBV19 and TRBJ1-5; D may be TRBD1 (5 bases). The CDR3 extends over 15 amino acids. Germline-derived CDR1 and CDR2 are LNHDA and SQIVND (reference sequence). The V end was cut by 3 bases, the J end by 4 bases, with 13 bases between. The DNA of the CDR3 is TGTGCCAGTAGTATGGGGAGGGGTGGTAATCAGCCCCAGCATTTT. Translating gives CASSMGRGGNQPQHF. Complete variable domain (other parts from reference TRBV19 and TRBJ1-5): DGGITQSPKYLFRKEGQNVTLSCEQNLNHDAMYWYRQDPGQGLRLIYYSQIVNDFQKGDIAEGYSVSREKKESFPLTVTSAQKNPTAFYLCASSMGRGGNQPQHFGDGTRLSIL.

CDR3 residues: CASSQERAEAFF. Here the CDR3 DNA reads TGTGCCAGCAGCCAAGAACGCGCTGAAGCTTTCTTT. V gene TRBV4-2 combines with J gene TRBJ1-1, with D hard to call. Germline V CDR1 and CDR2: LGHNA, YNFKEQ. CDR3 length: 12 amino acids. The ends were cut back, 0 bases at V and 6 bases at J, with 5 bases in the middle.

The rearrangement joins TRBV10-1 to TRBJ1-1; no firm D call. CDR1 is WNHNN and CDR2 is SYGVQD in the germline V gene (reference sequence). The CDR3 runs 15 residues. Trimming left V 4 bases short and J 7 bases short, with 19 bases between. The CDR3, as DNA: TGCGCCAGCAGTGTCTCTACCGGGAGTTTGGGTGAAGCTTTCTTT. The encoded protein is CASSVSTGSLGEAFF.

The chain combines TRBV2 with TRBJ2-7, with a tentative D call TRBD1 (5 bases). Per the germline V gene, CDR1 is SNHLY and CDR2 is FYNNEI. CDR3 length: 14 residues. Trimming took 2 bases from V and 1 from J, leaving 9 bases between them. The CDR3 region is CASSEQGSSYEQYF. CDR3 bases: TGTGCCAGCAGTGAACAGGGTTCTTCCTACGAGCAGTACTTC.